This TCR beta chain was sequenced in a study of shared clonotypes between healthy human individuals. Study-level background: A donor's plate count was three for CD4 naive and three for CD4 memory; CD8 naive had two and CD8 memory one. Whole-study results and caveats: Generation probabilities of non-shared clonotypes were lower (relative to those shared by all four donors).

To note about this clone: Its antigen is still unknown.

The CDR3 contains 17 residues. The J segment lost 5 bases and the V segment lost 2 bases, leaving 10 bases of the junction unmatched. The germline V gene encodes CDR1 MDHEN and CDR2 SYDVKM. Clones were sequenced by immunoSEQ multiplex PCR, and TCRdb holds only the in-frame ones, with some missing. The sample lists roughly 2,500,000 clones, approximately 93% occurring once. This receptor was taken from a man in his late teens or twenties in good health. Some clones in this sample may be carry-over from other donors' samples. Sequenced sample: naive CD4+ T cells from PBMCs. Subset: CD45RA+ positively selected. The chain joins TRBV28 to TRBJ2-7; 12 bases are shared with TRBD2. CDR3 DNA: TGTGCCAGCAGTTTAGGACTAGCGGGGAGACCCTGGGACGAGCAGTACTTC. This gives the protein CASSLGLAGRPWDEQYF.